These T cell receptor beta chains were read from a single sample in a study of Graves' ophthalmopathy and Graves' hyperthyroidism. TCRdb re-derived calls from the multiplex PCR reads in MiXCR, one entry per CDR3 protein. This sample has a few hundred thousand distinct CDR3 sequences, with about 18% found just once. Input material: peripheral blood. The receptors were sampled from an adult woman with stable Graves' hyperthyroidism. Both conserved end residues are part of each CDR3. Fields, in order: J gene, clone size, V gene, CDR3 protein. Clone size is not always given. Where it is, it says once, few, many or a class for expanded clones.

J gene: TRBJ1-2; clone size: many; V gene: TRBV11-1; CDR3 protein: CASSAGRTLYGYTF
J gene: TRBJ2-7; clone size: .; V gene: TRBV12-3/TRBV12-4; CDR3 protein: CASRILAGAGEQYF
J gene: TRBJ1-5; clone size: .; V gene: TRBV12-3/TRBV12-4; CDR3 protein: CASSSLYQPQHF
J gene: TRBJ2-2; clone size: many; V gene: TRBV6-5; CDR3 protein: CASSSQGRRDTGELFF
J gene: TRBJ2-7; clone size: many; V gene: TRBV12-3/TRBV12-4; CDR3 protein: CASSLWVYEQYF
J gene: TRBJ1-1; clone size: .; V gene: TRBV12-3/TRBV12-4; CDR3 protein: CASSLYLDTEAFF
J gene: TRBJ1-1; clone size: many; V gene: TRBV7-9; CDR3 protein: CASSLASVGTEAFF
J gene: TRBJ2-4; clone size: many; V gene: TRBV5-4; CDR3 protein: CASSDDRGGGIQYF
J gene: TRBJ1-1; clone size: many; V gene: TRBV29-1; CDR3 protein: CSVRQANTEAFF
J gene: TRBJ1-1; clone size: few; V gene: TRBV6-5; CDR3 protein: CASSYRGGDTEAFF
J gene: TRBJ1-6; clone size: .; V gene: TRBV7-2; CDR3 protein: CASSPRQGTYNSPLHF
J gene: TRBJ1-1; clone size: .; V gene: TRBV28; CDR3 protein: CASSLRPKNTEAFF
J gene: TRBJ1-5; clone size: many; V gene: TRBV28; CDR3 protein: CASRNYRARYQPQHF
J gene: TRBJ1-5; clone size: .; V gene: TRBV6-2/TRBV6-3; CDR3 protein: CATVGQPDSNQPQHF
J gene: TRBJ2-7; clone size: many; V gene: TRBV28; CDR3 protein: CASSPGGSSYEQYF
J gene: TRBJ2-5; clone size: many; V gene: TRBV20-1; CDR3 protein: CSARLPRGGGETQYF
J gene: TRBJ1-2; clone size: many; V gene: TRBV5-1; CDR3 protein: CASSSGTDLYGYTF
J gene: TRBJ1-3; clone size: .; V gene: TRBV10-3; CDR3 protein: CAISPSYGTAGNTIYF
J gene: TRBJ1-6; clone size: .; V gene: TRBV6-2/TRBV6-3; CDR3 protein: CASTRDRINSPLHF
J gene: TRBJ1-5; clone size: .; V gene: TRBV30; CDR3 protein: CAWSPGQGFFNQPQHF
J gene: TRBJ2-5; clone size: .; V gene: TRBV11-2; CDR3 protein: CASSNQDGNQETQYF
J gene: TRBJ2-5; clone size: many; V gene: TRBV15; CDR3 protein: CATSPPQETQYF
J gene: TRBJ2-7; clone size: many; V gene: TRBV6-5; CDR3 protein: CASRSSSVHEQYF
J gene: TRBJ1-5; clone size: many; V gene: TRBV6-1; CDR3 protein: CASSPFSGSNQPQHF
J gene: TRBJ2-6; clone size: few; V gene: TRBV12-3/TRBV12-4; CDR3 protein: CASSLAGRGANVLTF
J gene: TRBJ2-7; clone size: .; V gene: TRBV2; CDR3 protein: CASSIRRYEQYF
J gene: TRBJ2-7; clone size: .; V gene: TRBV10-3; CDR3 protein: CATLNAGTGSYEQYF
J gene: TRBJ1-5; clone size: .; V gene: TRBV6-1; CDR3 protein: CATDRGNQPQHF
J gene: TRBJ2-5; clone size: many; V gene: TRBV19; CDR3 protein: CASSRGSGSPKQETQYF
J gene: TRBJ2-7; clone size: many; V gene: TRBV11-2; CDR3 protein: CASSLVGSGIWNEQYF
J gene: TRBJ2-5; clone size: .; V gene: TRBV5-1; CDR3 protein: CASSLVTGGDETQYF
J gene: TRBJ2-7; clone size: many; V gene: TRBV19; CDR3 protein: CASKSPGTGGEQYF
J gene: TRBJ1-1; clone size: .; V gene: TRBV29-1; CDR3 protein: CSSQKGEAFF
J gene: TRBJ1-2; clone size: few; V gene: TRBV28; CDR3 protein: CASSRTPGVYYGYTF
J gene: TRBJ1-2; clone size: many; V gene: TRBV7-9; CDR3 protein: CASIEIGSDYGYTF
J gene: TRBJ1-3; clone size: many; V gene: TRBV6-5; CDR3 protein: CASTVGSGNTIYF
J gene: TRBJ2-2; clone size: many; V gene: TRBV20-1; CDR3 protein: CSARGPAATGELFF
J gene: TRBJ1-5; clone size: many; V gene: TRBV7-2; CDR3 protein: CASSRHLNGPAQHF
J gene: TRBJ1-5; clone size: many; V gene: TRBV10-3; CDR3 protein: CATQETGGHQPQHF
J gene: TRBJ1-2; clone size: .; V gene: TRBV6-5; CDR3 protein: CASRLGTGFDYGYTF
J gene: TRBJ2-4; clone size: many; V gene: TRBV28; CDR3 protein: CASSSGLPNIQYF
J gene: TRBJ1-1; clone size: many; V gene: TRBV11-2; CDR3 protein: CASSPQAVGTGTEAFF
J gene: TRBJ1-1; clone size: many; V gene: TRBV6-1; CDR3 protein: CASRIGLNTEAFF
J gene: TRBJ2-7; clone size: many; V gene: TRBV10-3; CDR3 protein: CAIRTGTGKYEQYF